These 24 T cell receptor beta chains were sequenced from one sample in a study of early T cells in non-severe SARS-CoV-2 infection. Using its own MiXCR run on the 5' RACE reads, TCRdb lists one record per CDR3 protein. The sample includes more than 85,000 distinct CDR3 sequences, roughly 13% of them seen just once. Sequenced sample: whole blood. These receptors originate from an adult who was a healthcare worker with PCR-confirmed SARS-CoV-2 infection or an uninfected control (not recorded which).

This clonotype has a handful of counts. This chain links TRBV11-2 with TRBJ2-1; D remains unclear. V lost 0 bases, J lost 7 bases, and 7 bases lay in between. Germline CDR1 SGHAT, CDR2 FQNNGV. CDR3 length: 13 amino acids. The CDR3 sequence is CASSLEVGNEQFF. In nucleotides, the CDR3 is TGTGCCAGCAGCTTAGAGGTAGGGAATGAGCAGTTCTTC.

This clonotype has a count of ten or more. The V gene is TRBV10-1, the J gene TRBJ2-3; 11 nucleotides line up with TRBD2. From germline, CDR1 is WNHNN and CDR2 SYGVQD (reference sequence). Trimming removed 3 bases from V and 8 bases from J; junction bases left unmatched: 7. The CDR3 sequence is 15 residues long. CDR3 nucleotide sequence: TGCGCCAGCAGTGAAACTAGCGGGAGATCGAGTACGCAGTATTTT. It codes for CASSETSGRSSTQYF.

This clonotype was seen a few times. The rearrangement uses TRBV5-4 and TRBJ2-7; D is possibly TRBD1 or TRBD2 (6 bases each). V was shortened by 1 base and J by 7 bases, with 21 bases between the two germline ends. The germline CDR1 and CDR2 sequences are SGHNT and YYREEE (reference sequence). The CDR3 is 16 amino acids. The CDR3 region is CASSLSGGRRGEEQYF. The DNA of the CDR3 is TGTGCCAGCAGCTTGTCTGGGGGGCGCAGAGGAGAGGAGCAGTACTTC.

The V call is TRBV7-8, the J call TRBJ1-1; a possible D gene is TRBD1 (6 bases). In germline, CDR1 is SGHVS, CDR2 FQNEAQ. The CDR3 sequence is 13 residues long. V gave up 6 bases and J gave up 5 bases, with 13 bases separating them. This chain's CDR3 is CASSYRVRTEAFF. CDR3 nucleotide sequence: TGTGCCAGCAGTTACAGGGTACGAACTGAAGCTTTCTTT.

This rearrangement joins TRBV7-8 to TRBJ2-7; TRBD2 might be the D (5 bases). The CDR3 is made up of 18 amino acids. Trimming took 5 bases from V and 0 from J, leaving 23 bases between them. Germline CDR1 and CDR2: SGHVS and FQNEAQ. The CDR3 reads CASSPEGRGSALSYEQYF. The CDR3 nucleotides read TGTGCCAGCAGCCCCGAAGGTCGTGGTAGCGCCCTCTCCTACGAGCAGTACTTC.

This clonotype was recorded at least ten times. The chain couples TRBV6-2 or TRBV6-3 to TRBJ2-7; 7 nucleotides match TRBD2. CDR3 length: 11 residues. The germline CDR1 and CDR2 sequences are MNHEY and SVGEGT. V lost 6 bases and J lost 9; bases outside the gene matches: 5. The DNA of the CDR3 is TGTGCCAGCAGCCAGGGACTATTGCAGTACTTC. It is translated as CASSQGLLQYF.

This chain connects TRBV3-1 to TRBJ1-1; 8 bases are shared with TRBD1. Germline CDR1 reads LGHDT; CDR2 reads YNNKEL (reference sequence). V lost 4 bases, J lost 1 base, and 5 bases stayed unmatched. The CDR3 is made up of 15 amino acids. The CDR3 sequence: CASSRLGTGNTEAFF. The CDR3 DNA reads TGTGCCAGCAGCCGGTTAGGGACAGGGAACACTGAAGCTTTCTTT.

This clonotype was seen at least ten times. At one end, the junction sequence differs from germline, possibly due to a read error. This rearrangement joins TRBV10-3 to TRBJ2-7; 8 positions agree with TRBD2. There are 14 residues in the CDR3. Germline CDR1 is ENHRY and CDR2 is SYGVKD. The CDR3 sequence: CAIRDSGTSDEQYF. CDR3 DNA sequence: TGCGCCATCAGGGATAGCGGGACGTCGGACGAGCAGTACTTC.

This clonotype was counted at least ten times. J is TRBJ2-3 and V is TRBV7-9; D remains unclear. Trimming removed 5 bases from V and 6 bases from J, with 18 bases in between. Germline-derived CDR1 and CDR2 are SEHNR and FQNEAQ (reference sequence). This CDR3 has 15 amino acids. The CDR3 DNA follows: TGTGCCAGCAGCCATCTGGGGAACCAAGGGGATACGCAGTATTTT. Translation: CASSHLGNQGDTQYF.

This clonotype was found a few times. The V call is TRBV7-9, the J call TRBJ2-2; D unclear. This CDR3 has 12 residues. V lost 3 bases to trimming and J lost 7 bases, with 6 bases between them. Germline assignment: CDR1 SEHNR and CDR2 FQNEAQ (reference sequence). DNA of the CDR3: TGTGCCAGCAGCTTTGCTGGCGGGGAGCTGTTTTTT. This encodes CASSFAGGELFF.

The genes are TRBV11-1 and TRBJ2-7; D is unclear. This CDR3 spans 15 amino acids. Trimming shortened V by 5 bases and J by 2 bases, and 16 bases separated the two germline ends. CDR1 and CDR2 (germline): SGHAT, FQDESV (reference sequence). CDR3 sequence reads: CASSRSADNTYEQYF. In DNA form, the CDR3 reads TGTGCCAGCAGCCGCAGCGCCGATAACACCTACGAGCAGTACTTC.

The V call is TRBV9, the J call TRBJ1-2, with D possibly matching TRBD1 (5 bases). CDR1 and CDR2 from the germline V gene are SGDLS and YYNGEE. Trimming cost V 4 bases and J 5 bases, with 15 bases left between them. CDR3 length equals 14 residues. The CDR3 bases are TGTGCCAGCAGCCCGACAGATGGAGTTTATGGCTACACCTTC. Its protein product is CASSPTDGVYGYTF.

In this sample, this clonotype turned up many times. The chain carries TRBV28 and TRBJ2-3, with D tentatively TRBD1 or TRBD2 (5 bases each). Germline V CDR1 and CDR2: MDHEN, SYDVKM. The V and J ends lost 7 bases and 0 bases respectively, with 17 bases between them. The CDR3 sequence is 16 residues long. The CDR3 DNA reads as TGTGCCAGCACCCCGCTCCTAGGGGACAGCACAGATACGCAGTATTTT. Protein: CASTPLLGDSTDTQYF.

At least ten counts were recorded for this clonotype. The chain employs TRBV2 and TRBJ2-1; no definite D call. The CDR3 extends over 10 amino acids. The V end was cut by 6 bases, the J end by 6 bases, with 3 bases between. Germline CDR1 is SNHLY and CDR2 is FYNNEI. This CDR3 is CASRANEQFF. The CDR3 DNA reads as TGTGCCAGCAGGGCCAATGAGCAGTTCTTC. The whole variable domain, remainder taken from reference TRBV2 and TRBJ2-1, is EPEVTQTPSHQVTQMGQEVILRCVPISNHLYFYWYRQILGQKVEFLVSFYNNEISEKSEIFDDQFSVERPDGSNFTLKIRSTKLEDSAMYFCASRANEQFFGPGTRLTVL.

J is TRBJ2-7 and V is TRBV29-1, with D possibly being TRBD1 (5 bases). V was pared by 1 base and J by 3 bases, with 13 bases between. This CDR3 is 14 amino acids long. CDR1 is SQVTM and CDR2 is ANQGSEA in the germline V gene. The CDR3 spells CSVEGALDSYEQYF. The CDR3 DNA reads TGCAGCGTTGAAGGGGCGCTCGACAGCTACGAGCAGTACTTC.

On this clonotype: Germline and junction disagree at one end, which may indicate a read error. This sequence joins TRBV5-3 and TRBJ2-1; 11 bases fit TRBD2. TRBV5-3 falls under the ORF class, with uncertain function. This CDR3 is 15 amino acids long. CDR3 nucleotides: TGTGTCAGAAGCTTGGGGACTAGCGGCACGTGTGAGCAGTTCTTC. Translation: CVRSLGTSGTCEQFF.

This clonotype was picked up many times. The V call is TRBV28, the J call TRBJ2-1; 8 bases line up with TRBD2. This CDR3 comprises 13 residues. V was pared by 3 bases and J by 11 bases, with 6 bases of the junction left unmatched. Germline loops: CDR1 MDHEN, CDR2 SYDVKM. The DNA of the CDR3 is TGTGCCAGCAGTTTTCGATTAGCGGGACAGCAGTTCTTC. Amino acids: CASSFRLAGQQFF.

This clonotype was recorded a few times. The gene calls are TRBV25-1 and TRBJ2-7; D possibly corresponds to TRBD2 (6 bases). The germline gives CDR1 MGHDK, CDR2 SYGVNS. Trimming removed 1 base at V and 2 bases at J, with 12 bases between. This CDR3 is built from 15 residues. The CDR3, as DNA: TGTGCCAGCAGTGAATGGGGGGATCCCACCTACGAGCAGTACTTC. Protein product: CASSEWGDPTYEQYF.

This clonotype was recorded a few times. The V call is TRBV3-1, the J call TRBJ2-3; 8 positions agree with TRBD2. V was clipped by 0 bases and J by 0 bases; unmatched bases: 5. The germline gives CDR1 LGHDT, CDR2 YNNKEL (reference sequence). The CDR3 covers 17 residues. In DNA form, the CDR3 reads TGTGCCAGCAGCCAAGATAGGTCTAGCGGGAGCACAGATACGCAGTATTTT. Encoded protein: CASSQDRSSGSTDTQYF.

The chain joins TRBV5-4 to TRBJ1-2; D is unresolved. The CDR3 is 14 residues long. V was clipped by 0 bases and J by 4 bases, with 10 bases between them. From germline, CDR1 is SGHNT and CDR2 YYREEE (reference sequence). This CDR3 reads CASSLVEEGYGYTF. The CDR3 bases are TGTGCCAGCAGCTTGGTGGAAGAGGGCTATGGCTACACCTTC. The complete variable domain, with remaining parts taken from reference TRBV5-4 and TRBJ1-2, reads ETGVTQSPTHLIKTRGQQVTLRCSSQSGHNTVSWYQQALGQGPQFIFQYYREEENGRGNFPPRFSGLQFPNYSSELNVNALELDDSALYLCASSLVEEGYGYTFGSGTRLTVV.

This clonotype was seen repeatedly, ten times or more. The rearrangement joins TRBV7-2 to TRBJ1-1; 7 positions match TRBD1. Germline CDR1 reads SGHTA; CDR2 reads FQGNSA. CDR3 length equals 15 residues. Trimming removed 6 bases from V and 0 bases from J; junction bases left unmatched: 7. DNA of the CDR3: TGTGCCAGCAGTAGAATGCAGGGGGTGAACACTGAAGCTTTCTTT. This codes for CASSRMQGVNTEAFF.

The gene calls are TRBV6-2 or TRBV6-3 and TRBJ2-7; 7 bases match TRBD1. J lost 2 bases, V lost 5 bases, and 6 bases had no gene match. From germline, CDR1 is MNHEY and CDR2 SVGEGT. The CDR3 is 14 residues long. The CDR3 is CASSRNRGAYEQYF. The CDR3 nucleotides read TGTGCCAGCAGTCGTAACAGGGGAGCCTACGAGCAGTACTTC.

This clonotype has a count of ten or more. The CDR3, as DNA: TGCAGTGCTAGCCGGGGTACGGGGACAGATACGCAGTATTTT. It translates to CSASRGTGTDTQYF. This chain connects TRBV20-1 to TRBJ2-3, with TRBD2 as a possible D gene (5 bases). Germline lookup yields CDR1 DFQATT and CDR2 SNEGSKA (reference sequence). V shed 3 bases and J shed 3 bases, with 13 bases lying between them. The CDR3 has 14 residues.

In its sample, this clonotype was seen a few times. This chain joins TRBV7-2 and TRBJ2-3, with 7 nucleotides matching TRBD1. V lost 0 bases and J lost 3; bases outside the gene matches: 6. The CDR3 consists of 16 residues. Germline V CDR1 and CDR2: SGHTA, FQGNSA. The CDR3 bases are TGTGCCAGCAGCTTAGCGATGGGACAGAGAACAGATACGCAGTATTTT. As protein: CASSLAMGQRTDTQYF.